This T cell receptor (beta chain) was observed in a study of vaccination effects on CD4 cells after COVID-19. Peptide-pool stimulation followed by sequencing identified expanded antigen-specific CD4+ clonotypes in the ViraFEST assay. Culture lasted roughly 9 days before CD4+ T cell isolation. Each participant was administered two doses of either the BNT162b2 or the mRNA-1273 vaccine. Researchers swapped half the medium for IL-2 medium on both days 3 and 7. The CDR3 loop spans 14 amino acids. The germline gives CDR1 SGHTA, CDR2 FQGTGA. The germline V and J ends were trimmed by 3 bases and 5 bases, with 12 bases remaining between them. Only in-frame clones appear in the TCRdb table, and some are missing; sequencing was by immunoSEQ multiplex PCR. Among roughly 70,000 clones, about 80% were seen once, and the ten largest hold approximately 0.9%. In regard to this clone: Its antigen is still unknown.

The input for sequencing was CD4+ T cells from PBMCs cultured with HCoV-OC43 spike peptides, taken after COVID-19 vaccination. Subset defined: HCoV-OC43 spike overlapping peptide pool stimulation. The sequence came from a human donor who received a COVID-19 vaccine. This chain connects TRBV7-3 to TRBJ2-3; D is ambiguous. The CDR3 protein is CASSFSAAVDTQYF. CDR3 sequence (DNA): TGTGCCAGCAGCTTTAGTGCGGCCGTAGATACGCAGTATTTT.